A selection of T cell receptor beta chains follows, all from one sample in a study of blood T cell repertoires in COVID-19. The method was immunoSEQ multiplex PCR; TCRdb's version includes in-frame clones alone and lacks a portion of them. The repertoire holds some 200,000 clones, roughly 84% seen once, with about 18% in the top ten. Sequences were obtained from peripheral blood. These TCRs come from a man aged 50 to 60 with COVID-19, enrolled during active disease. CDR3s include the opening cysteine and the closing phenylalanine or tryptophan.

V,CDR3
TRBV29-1,CSVAGMDEKLFF
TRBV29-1,CSATGAGLTYEQYF
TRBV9,CASSALQGAGTEAFF
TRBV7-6,CASSLAEVSGGLEQYF
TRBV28,CASSLYGQLNSPLHF
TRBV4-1,CASSQVSGSSYEQYF
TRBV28,CASSRSSGGVAKNIQYF
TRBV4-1,CASSQDPTGTFNEQYF
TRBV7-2,CASSRDRGPEQYF
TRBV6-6,CASSYTDQGPALRTF
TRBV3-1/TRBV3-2,CASRQTGGTYNEQFF
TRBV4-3,CASSQDPGQNYGYTF
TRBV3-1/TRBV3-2,CASSFQGTEAFF
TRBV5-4,CASSNRLAGGGEQYF